The following is a TCR beta chain sequence with its context. Its specificity is unknown. The source of the sample is a study of CD8 T cells in ankylosing spondylitis. Notes on the study in general: Reports say disease-linked clones showed up significantly more in matched ankylosing spondylitis synovial fluid. It appeared that ankylosing spondylitis blood was characterized by a TCR beta motif of several highly homologous variants. Those disease-linked clones were CD8+; they were also relatively rare in peripheral blood.

V shed 0 bases and J shed 0 bases, with 11 bases lying between them. CDR3 size: 15 residues. Germline V gives CDR1 GTSNPN, CDR2 SVGIG (reference sequence). Using its own MiXCR run on the 5' RACE reads, TCRdb lists one record per CDR3 protein. The table records hundreds of thousands of distinct CDR3 sequences, 15% to 20% of them present only once. The origin of this receptor is a male donor with ankylosing spondylitis. The J gene is TRBJ1-1, the V gene TRBV30; perhaps TRBD1 as D (6 bases). Sequencing was done on a sample of blood, either unsorted or a sorted T cell fraction (not recorded which). The CDR3 sequence: CAWSVWGAVNTEAFF. Written as DNA, the CDR3 is TGTGCCTGGAGTGTATGGGGGGCTGTGAACACTGAAGCTTTCTTT.